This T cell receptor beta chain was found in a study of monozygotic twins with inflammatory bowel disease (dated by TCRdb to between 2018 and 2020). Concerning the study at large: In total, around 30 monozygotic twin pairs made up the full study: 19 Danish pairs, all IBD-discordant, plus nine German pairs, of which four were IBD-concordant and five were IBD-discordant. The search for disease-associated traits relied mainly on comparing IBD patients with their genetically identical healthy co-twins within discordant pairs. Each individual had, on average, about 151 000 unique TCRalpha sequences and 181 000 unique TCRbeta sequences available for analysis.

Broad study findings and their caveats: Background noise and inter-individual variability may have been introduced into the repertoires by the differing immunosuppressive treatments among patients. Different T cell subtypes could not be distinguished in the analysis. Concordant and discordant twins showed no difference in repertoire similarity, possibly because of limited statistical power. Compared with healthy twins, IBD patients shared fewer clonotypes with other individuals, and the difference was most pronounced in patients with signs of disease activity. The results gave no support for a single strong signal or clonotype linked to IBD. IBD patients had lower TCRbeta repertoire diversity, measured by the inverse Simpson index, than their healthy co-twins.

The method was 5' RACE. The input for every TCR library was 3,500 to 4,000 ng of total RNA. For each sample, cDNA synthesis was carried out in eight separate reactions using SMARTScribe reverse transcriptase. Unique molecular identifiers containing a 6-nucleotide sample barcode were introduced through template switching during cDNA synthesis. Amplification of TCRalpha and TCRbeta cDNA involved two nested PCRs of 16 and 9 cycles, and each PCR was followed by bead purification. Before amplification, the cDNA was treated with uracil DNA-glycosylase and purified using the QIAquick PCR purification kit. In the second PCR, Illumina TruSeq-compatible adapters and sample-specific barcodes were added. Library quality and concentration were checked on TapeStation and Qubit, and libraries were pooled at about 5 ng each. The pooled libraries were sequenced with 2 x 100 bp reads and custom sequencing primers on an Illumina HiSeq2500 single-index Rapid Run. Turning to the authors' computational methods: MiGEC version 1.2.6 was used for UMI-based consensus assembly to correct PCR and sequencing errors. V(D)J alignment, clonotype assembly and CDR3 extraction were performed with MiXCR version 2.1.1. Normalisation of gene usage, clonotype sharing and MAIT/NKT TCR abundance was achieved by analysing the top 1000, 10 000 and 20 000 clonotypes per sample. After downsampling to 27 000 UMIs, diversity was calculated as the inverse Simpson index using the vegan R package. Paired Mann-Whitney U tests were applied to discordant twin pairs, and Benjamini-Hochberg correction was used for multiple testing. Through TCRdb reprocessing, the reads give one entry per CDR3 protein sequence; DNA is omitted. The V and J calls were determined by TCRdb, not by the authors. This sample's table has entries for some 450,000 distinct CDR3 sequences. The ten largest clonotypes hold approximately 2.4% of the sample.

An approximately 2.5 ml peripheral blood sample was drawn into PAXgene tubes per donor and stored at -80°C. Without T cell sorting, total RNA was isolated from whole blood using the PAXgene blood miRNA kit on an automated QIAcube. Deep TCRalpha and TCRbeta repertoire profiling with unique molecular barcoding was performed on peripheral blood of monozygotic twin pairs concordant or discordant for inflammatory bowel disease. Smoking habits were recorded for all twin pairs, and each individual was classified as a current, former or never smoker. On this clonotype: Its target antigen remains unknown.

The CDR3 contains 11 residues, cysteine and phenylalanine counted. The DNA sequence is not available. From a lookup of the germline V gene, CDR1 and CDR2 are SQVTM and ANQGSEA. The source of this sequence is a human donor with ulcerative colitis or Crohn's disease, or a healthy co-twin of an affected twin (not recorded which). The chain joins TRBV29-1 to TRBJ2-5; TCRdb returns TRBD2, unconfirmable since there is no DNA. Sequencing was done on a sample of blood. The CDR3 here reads CSTGGGETQYF.